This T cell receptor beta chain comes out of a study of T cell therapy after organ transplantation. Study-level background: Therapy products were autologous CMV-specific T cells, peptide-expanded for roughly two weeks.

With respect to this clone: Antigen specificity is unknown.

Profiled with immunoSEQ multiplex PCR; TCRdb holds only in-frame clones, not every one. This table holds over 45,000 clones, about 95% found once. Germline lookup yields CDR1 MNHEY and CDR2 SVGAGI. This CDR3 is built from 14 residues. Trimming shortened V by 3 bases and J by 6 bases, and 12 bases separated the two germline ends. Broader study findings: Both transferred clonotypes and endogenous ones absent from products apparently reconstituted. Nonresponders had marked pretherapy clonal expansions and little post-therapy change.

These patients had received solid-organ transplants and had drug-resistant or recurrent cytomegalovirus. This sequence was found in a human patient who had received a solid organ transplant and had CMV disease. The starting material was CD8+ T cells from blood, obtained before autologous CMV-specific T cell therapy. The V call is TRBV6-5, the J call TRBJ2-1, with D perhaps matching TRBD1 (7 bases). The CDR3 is CASSYGQGGNEQFF. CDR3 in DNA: TGTGCCAGCAGTTATGGTCAGGGGGGCAATGAGCAGTTCTTC.